A single sample gave rise to the 24 T cell receptor beta chains below, sequenced in a study of shared clonotypes between healthy human individuals (dated by TCRdb to the early 2020s). Library preparation used the immunoSEQ multiplex PCR assay. TCRdb carries this immuneACCESS record with in-frame sequences only. Its versions omit some clonotypes, under half of them owing to an unresolved V gene in the studies checked, with the rest unexplained. The sample table holds under 700,000 clones, of which approximately 95% were seen once. Over 0.09% of the sample goes to the ten largest clones. CD8 naive samples were obtained by positive selection for CCR7 among CD45RO-negative cells, yielding a CD45RA+CCR7+ population from which TemRA cells were excluded. Sequenced sample: naive CD8+ T cells sorted from blood. Sample cell subset or site, as interpreted from the label and publication: CD45RA+CCR7+. These receptors came from a young woman in good health.

CDR3 protein: CASSYTVERDLYTDTQYF. The CDR3 nucleotides are TGTGCCAGCAGTTACACTGTGGAGAGGGATTTGTACACAGATACGCAGTATTTT. This chain links TRBV28 with TRBJ2-3; D possibly corresponds to TRBD2 (5 bases). Germline values: CDR1 MDHEN, CDR2 SYDVKM. Trimming left V 4 bases short and J 2 bases short, with 22 bases between. The CDR3 has 18 amino acids.

V and J are TRBV7-6 and TRBJ2-1; 10 nucleotides agree with TRBD2. The CDR3 is 18 amino acids. Germline V gives CDR1 SGHVS, CDR2 FNYEAQ. V lost 5 bases and J lost 0; bases outside the gene matches: 10. CDR3 sequence (DNA): TGTGCCAGCAGCCTCCTAGCGGGGGCCCTCAGCTCCTACAATGAGCAGTTCTTC. Amino acids: CASSLLAGALSSYNEQFF.

The chain links TRBV28 to TRBJ2-5; TRBD1 matches at 7 bases. The germline V gene has CDR1 MDHEN and CDR2 SYDVKM. J gave up 1 base and V 5 bases, and 4 bases lay outside the gene matches. The CDR3 runs to 14 residues. The CDR3 is CASSPGQLQETQYF. CDR3 DNA: TGTGCCAGCAGTCCGGGACAGCTCCAAGAGACCCAGTACTTC.

The chain is built from TRBV11-3 and TRBJ2-7, with 7 bases fitting TRBD2. With V trimmed by 4 bases and J by 0 bases, 3 bases remained unmatched. This CDR3 comprises 14 residues. CDR1 is SGHNT, CDR2 YENEEA, per germline. The CDR3 spells CASSYAGDSYEQYF. In DNA form, the CDR3 reads TGTGCCAGCAGCTACGCGGGGGACTCCTACGAGCAGTACTTC.

The rearrangement uses TRBV19 and TRBJ2-1; TRBD2 matches 8 bases. The CDR3 runs to 14 residues. Trimming removed 3 bases from V and 8 bases from J; junction bases left unmatched: 6. Germline CDR1 and CDR2: LNHDA and SQIVND (reference sequence). CDR3 DNA: TGTGCCAGTAGTATCCTAGCGGGTAGCGATGAGCAGTTCTTC. Protein: CASSILAGSDEQFF.

This sequence joins TRBV28 and TRBJ2-7; no firm D call. Germline V lookup: CDR1 MDHEN, CDR2 SYDVKM. The germline V and J ends were trimmed by 3 bases and 6 bases, with 12 bases remaining between them. The CDR3 has 13 residues. CDR3 in DNA: TGTGCCAGCAGTTTCGTCCTTATAGGCGAGCAGTACTTC. This translates into CASSFVLIGEQYF.

This clone was recorded a few times. The chain employs TRBV29-1 and TRBJ1-2; D possibly corresponds to TRBD1 (5 bases). Germline CDR1 SQVTM, CDR2 ANQGSEA. The CDR3 is 13 residues long. The V and J ends lost 4 bases and 0 bases respectively, with 9 bases between them. CDR3 protein: CSVGQRSNYGYTF. CDR3 nucleotides: TGCAGCGTTGGACAGAGATCTAACTATGGCTACACCTTC.

The rearrangement links TRBV27 to TRBJ2-2; 8 bases line up with TRBD1. Germline assignment: CDR1 MNHEY and CDR2 SMNVEV (reference sequence). V was clipped by 5 bases and J by 4 bases; unmatched bases: 9. CDR3 size: 16 residues. This CDR3 reads CASSPTGDGGTGELFF. The CDR3 DNA reads as TGTGCCAGCAGTCCGACAGGGGATGGGGGCACCGGGGAGCTGTTTTTT.

This chain uses TRBV27 with TRBJ2-2; TRBD1 aligns across 9 bases. Germline V gives CDR1 MNHEY, CDR2 SMNVEV (reference sequence). Germline trimming cut 8 bases from V and 7 bases from J; bases unmatched to any gene: 8. The CDR3 has 14 residues. In DNA form, the CDR3 reads TGTGCCAGCGGACACGGGACAGGGTTCGGGGAGCTGTTTTTT. Amino acids: CASGHGTGFGELFF.

The chain is built from TRBV2 and TRBJ2-2; 10 bases line up with TRBD1. The V segment lost 6 bases and the J segment 0 bases; nucleotides outside the gene matches: 10. The CDR3 has 18 residues. Germline values: CDR1 SNHLY, CDR2 FYNNEI. The CDR3 region has the DNA TGTGCCAGCAGCGACCCCGGGACAGGGGTCGCGAACACCGGGGAGCTGTTTTTT. The encoded protein is CASSDPGTGVANTGELFF.

The V gene is TRBV5-1, the J gene TRBJ2-7, with TRBD2 matching 10 bases. V lost 4 bases, J lost 2 bases, and 6 bases stayed unmatched. The germline V gene has CDR1 SGHRS and CDR2 YFSETQ. The CDR3 runs to 15 residues. The CDR3 coding sequence is TGCGCCAGCAGCGATCCCAGCGGGAGGGCCTACGAGCAGTACTTC. The encoded protein is CASSDPSGRAYEQYF.

J is TRBJ1-1 and V is TRBV13; D might be TRBD1 (5 bases). V shed 5 bases and J shed 5 bases, with 21 bases lying between them. The germline V gene encodes CDR1 PRHDT and CDR2 FYEKMQ (reference sequence). The CDR3 sequence is 16 residues long. As DNA, the CDR3 is TGTGCCAGCAGCCCTGAGCTTCAGGGAACGTGGACTGAAGCTTTCTTT. It yields the protein CASSPELQGTWTEAFF.

The chain joins TRBV7-8 to TRBJ2-3; 8 positions match TRBD2. V dropped 0 bases and J dropped 5; count of bases not matched to a gene: 13. Germline CDR1 and CDR2: SGHVS and FQNEAQ. The CDR3 covers 18 residues. Here the CDR3 DNA reads TGTGCCAGCAGCTTAGCGGCTACAGCGGGAGCAACAATAGATACGCAGTATTTT. Its translation is CASSLAATAGATIDTQYF.

The chain uses TRBV19 and TRBJ2-2; D not resolved. The CDR3 is 14 residues long. With 1 base removed from V and 5 bases from J, the gap between germline ends came to 8 bases. Germline V gene sequence: CDR1 LNHDA, CDR2 SQIVND (reference sequence). For the CDR3, the DNA is TGTGCCAGTAGTATAGTCCGAGAGACCGGGGAGCTGTTTTTT. As protein: CASSIVRETGELFF.

The chain uses TRBV25-1 and TRBJ1-2; TRBD1 agrees at 7 bases. The CDR3 runs to 13 residues. Germline CDR1 MGHDK, CDR2 SYGVNS. Trimming removed 4 bases from V and 6 bases from J; junction bases left unmatched: 5. CDR3 region: CASSGTGVDGYTF. The CDR3 DNA is TGTGCCAGCAGTGGAACAGGGGTTGATGGCTACACCTTC.

The chain is built from TRBV4-1 and TRBJ2-7; possibly TRBD2 for D (6 bases). Germline CDR1 reads MGHRA; CDR2 reads YSYEKL. V was pared by 4 bases and J by 0 bases, with 7 bases between. The length of the CDR3 is 13 residues. CDR3 protein: CASSPSVSYEQYF. Here the CDR3 DNA reads TGCGCCAGCAGCCCTAGCGTCTCCTACGAGCAGTACTTC.

V is TRBV28 and J is TRBJ2-1; D is perhaps TRBD1 (6 bases). CDR3 length: 14 amino acids. Trimming shortened V by 5 bases and J by 5 bases, and 13 bases separated the two germline ends. Germline CDR1 MDHEN, CDR2 SYDVKM. The CDR3 DNA follows: TGTGCCAGCAGTCTAAGGGGACATGACAATGAGCAGTTCTTC. Its translation is CASSLRGHDNEQFF.

This chain links TRBV19 with TRBJ2-1; TRBD1 matches 7 bases. The germline V gene has CDR1 LNHDA and CDR2 SQIVND (reference sequence). The CDR3 contains 16 residues. After removal of 5 bases from V and 4 bases from J, the junction contained 11 bases not matched to a gene. The CDR3 is CASSPWTGATYNEQFF. CDR3 nucleotides: TGTGCCAGTAGTCCGTGGACAGGTGCCACTTACAATGAGCAGTTCTTC.

The chain couples TRBV14 to TRBJ2-1, with D perhaps TRBD2 (6 bases). The CDR3 contains 15 residues. Trimming pared 2 bases from V and 6 bases from J, leaving 14 bases between. Germline values: CDR1 SGHDN, CDR2 FVKESK. The CDR3 DNA sequence: TGTGCCAGCAGCCAACTAATCACTAGCTTCAATGAGCAGTTCTTC. Translated, it gives CASSQLITSFNEQFF.

The chain couples TRBV12-2 to TRBJ2-5; TRBD2 is the table's D call, not checked against the DNA. TRBV12-2 is assigned pseudogene status. This CDR3 region has 14 residues. The CDR3 sequence: CASRLALREETQYF. For the CDR3, the DNA is TGTGCAAGTCGCTTAGCCCTCCGAGAGGAGACCCAGTACTTC.

V is TRBV23-1 and J is TRBJ2-7, with a tentative D call TRBD1 (5 bases). TRBV23-1 is identified as an open reading frame with a role that is uncertain. Trimming took 0 bases from V and 3 from J, leaving 6 bases between them. The length of the CDR3 is 13 residues. CDR3 residues: CASSQSDSYEQYF. In nucleotides, the CDR3 is TGCGCCAGCAGTCAATCTGACAGCTACGAGCAGTACTTC.

J is TRBJ1-4 and V is TRBV28, with D maybe TRBD1 (5 bases). This CDR3 region has 15 residues. Germline loops: CDR1 MDHEN, CDR2 SYDVKM. V gave up 1 base and J gave up 6 bases, with 12 bases separating them. DNA for the CDR3: TGTGCCAGCAGTTTATACCAGGGACCGGATGAAAAACTGTTTTTT. Its protein product is CASSLYQGPDEKLFF.

The chain is built from TRBV27 and TRBJ2-3, with 10 bases identical to TRBD2. CDR1 is MNHEY, CDR2 SMNVEV, per germline (reference sequence). The CDR3 extends over 19 amino acids. V shed 3 bases, J shed 5 bases, and the junction held 17 bases outside the gene matches. CDR3 residues: CASSLEPPGLASREDTQYF. CDR3 DNA sequence: TGTGCCAGCAGTTTGGAGCCCCCGGGACTAGCGTCCCGGGAAGATACGCAGTATTTT.

The rearrangement links TRBV14 to TRBJ2-5; D could derive from TRBD1 or TRBD2 (5 bases each). The CDR3 runs 15 residues. Looked up from germline, CDR1 is SGHDN and CDR2 is FVKESK. The V and J ends lost 4 bases and 2 bases respectively, with 14 bases between them. CDR3 sequence (DNA): TGTGCCAGCAGCCTATGGGACCGTCGGCAAGAGACCCAGTACTTC. Translated, it gives CASSLWDRRQETQYF.